These 10 T cell receptor beta chains were sequenced from one sample in a study of metastatic and nonmetastatic thyroid tumors. TCRdb reprocessed the PCR reads via MiXCR. The table has about 49,000 clones, about 20% seen once. All patients were treatment-naive before thyroid surgery. Sequenced input: blood. The receptors derive from a female donor with papillary thyroid cancer or a benign thyroid nodule (not recorded which). Some clones in this sample may be carry-over from other donors' samples.

This chain connects TRBV6-2 or TRBV6-3 to TRBJ2-3; 7 positions match TRBD1. The CDR3 loop spans 14 amino acids. V gave up 10 bases and J gave up 8 bases; unmatched junction bases: 15. The V gene's germline CDR1 is MNHEY and CDR2 SVGEGT. The chain's CDR3 is CATLSDRALGTQYF. Written as DNA, the CDR3 is TGTGCCACCCTGAGCGACAGGGCGCTTGGTACGCAGTATTTT.

In this sample, this clone turned up a few times. The gene calls are TRBV10-3 and TRBJ2-3; TRBD1 agrees at 8 bases. This CDR3 contains 14 residues. Germline CDR1 is ENHRY and CDR2 is SYGVKD. The V segment lost 11 bases and the J segment 2 bases; nucleotides outside the gene matches: 9. This CDR3 is CASQGVGNTDTQYF. The CDR3 DNA sequence: TGTGCCTCACAGGGGGTTGGGAACACAGATACGCAGTATTTT.

This clone occurred many times. The chain joins TRBV5-1 to TRBJ2-7; 8 bases fit TRBD2. The junction had 9 bases not matched to a gene; V was cut back by 4 bases and J by 6 bases. The CDR3 has 14 amino acids. Germline values: CDR1 SGHRS, CDR2 YFSETQ. In nucleotides, the CDR3 is TGCGCCAGCAGCCCGGGACTAGGAATCGCCGAGCAGTACTTC. Protein product: CASSPGLGIAEQYF.

This clone was detected a few times. Since the CDR3 does not end with the conserved phenylalanine or tryptophan, this likely comes from a read error. The chain carries TRBV28 and TRBJ2-7; 8 nucleotides match TRBD2. V shed 3 bases and J 1 base; nucleotides not matched to a gene: 8. There are 16 residues in the CDR3. Germline CDR1 is MDHEN and CDR2 is SYDVKM. CDR3 loop: CASSFSLAGLSYEQYL. CDR3 in DNA: TGTGCCAGCAGTTTTAGTCTAGCGGGCCTTTCCTACGAGCAGTACCTC.

This clone was picked up many times. J is TRBJ1-2 and V is TRBV4-1; D is possibly TRBD1 (5 bases). V shed 1 base and J shed 6 bases, with 15 bases lying between them. CDR1 and CDR2 (germline): MGHRA, YSYEKL. The CDR3 has 15 amino acids. CDR3 region: CASSQGRDPRDGYTF. CDR3 nucleotide sequence: TGCGCCAGCAGCCAAGGCCGGGACCCTCGCGATGGCTACACCTTC.

Points on this clone: At one end, the junction sequence differs from germline, possibly due to a read error. The rearrangement joins TRBV2 to TRBJ2-7, with TRBD2 identical over 8 bases. The CDR3 totals 14 residues. From germline, CDR1 is SNHLY and CDR2 FYNNEI. For the CDR3, the DNA is TGTGCCAGCAACCCTAGCGGGCATCTCTACGCGCAGTACTTC. Residues: CASNPSGHLYAQYF.

This clone has a count of ten or more. The chain joins TRBV6-4 to TRBJ2-2, with 8 bases lining up with TRBD1. The CDR3 sequence is 14 residues long. V lost 6 bases, J lost 3 bases, and 3 bases stayed unmatched. Germline V gene data show CDR1 as MRHNA and CDR2 as SNTAGT. Here the CDR3 reads CASSGTGYTGELFF. CDR3 nucleotide sequence: TGTGCCAGCAGCGGGACAGGCTACACCGGGGAGCTGTTTTTT.

V gene TRBV20-1 combines with J gene TRBJ2-5; no firm D call. This CDR3 has 10 residues. V was pared by 4 bases and J by 0 bases, with 0 bases between. CDR1 and CDR2 from the germline V gene are DFQATT and SNEGSKA (reference sequence). This CDR3 reads CSANQETQYF. In DNA form, the CDR3 reads TGCAGTGCTAACCAAGAGACCCAGTACTTC.

The chain uses TRBV7-3 and TRBJ1-2; no clear D gene. The CDR3 is made up of 13 amino acids. Per germline, CDR1 SGHTA and CDR2 FQGTGA. This CDR3 is CVISPGLAKGYTF. The CDR3 DNA reads as TGTGTCATCAGCCCGGGTCTGGCTAAGGGCTACACCTTC.

Only a few counts were recorded for this clone. V gene TRBV6-5 combines with J gene TRBJ2-3; 11 bases are a match to TRBD2. The CDR3 totals 17 residues. Trimming took 6 bases from V and 4 from J; bases not matched to a gene: 12. Looked up from germline, CDR1 is MNHEY and CDR2 is SVGAGI. CDR3 nucleotides: TGTGCCAGCAGCTCGGGACTAGCGGTAGTGCCCGCAGATACGCAGTATTTT. Translated, it gives CASSSGLAVVPADTQYF.